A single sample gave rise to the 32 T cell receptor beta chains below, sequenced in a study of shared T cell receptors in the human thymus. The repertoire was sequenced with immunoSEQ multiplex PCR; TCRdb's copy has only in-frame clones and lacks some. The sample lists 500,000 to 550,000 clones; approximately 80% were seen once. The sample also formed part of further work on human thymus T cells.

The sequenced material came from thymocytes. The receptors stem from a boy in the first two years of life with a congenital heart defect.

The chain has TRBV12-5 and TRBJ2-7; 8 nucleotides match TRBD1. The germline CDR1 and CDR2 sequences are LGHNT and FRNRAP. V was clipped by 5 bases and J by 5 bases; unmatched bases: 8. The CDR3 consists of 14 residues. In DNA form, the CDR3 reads TGTGCTAGTGGTACAGGACAGGGCCGACACGAGCAGTACTTC. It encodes CASGTGQGRHEQYF.

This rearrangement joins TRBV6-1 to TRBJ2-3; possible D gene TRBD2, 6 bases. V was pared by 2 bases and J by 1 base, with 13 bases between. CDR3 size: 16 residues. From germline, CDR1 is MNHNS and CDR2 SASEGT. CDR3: CASSERDFRRTDTQYF. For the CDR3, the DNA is TGTGCCAGCAGTGAACGGGACTTCCGTCGCACAGATACGCAGTATTTT.

The CDR3 DNA follows: TGTGCCAGCAGTGGGGGTGTGGCGGGAGGACCCTACGAGCAGTACTTC. Its translation is CASSGGVAGGPYEQYF. The chain links TRBV11-2 to TRBJ2-7; 8 bases fit TRBD2. The germline gives CDR1 SGHAT, CDR2 FQNNGV. V was pared by 6 bases and J by 2 bases, with 12 bases of the junction left unmatched. The CDR3 loop spans 16 amino acids.

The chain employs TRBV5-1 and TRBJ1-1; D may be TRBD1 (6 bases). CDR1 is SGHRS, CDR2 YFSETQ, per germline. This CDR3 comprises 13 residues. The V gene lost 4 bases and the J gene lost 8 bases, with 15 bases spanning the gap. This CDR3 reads CASSPGRGGEAFF. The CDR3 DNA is TGCGCCAGCAGCCCTGGCAGGGGAGGGGAAGCTTTCTTT.

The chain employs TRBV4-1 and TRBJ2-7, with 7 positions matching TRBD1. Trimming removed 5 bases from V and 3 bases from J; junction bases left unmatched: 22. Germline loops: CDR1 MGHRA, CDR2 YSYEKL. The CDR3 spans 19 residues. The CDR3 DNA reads TGCGCCAGCAGCTGCGGCGGACCCAACCCCGGGGACAGACTCTACGAGCAGTACTTC. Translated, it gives CASSCGGPNPGDRLYEQYF.

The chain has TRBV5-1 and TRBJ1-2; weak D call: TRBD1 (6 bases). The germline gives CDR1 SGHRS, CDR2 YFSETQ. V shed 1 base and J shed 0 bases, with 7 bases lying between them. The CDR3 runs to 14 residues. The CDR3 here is CASSLYRANYGYTF. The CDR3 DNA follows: TGCGCCAGCAGCTTGTACAGGGCTAACTATGGCTACACCTTC.

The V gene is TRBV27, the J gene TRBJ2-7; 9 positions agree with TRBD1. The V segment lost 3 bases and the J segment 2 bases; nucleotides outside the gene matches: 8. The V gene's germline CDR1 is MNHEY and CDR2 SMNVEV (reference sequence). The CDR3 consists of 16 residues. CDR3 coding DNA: TGTGCCAGCAGTTTGCTCCCGGGACAGGGACCCTACGAGCAGTACTTC. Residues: CASSLLPGQGPYEQYF.

The CDR3: CASSQFGLAKETQYF. The CDR3 region has the DNA TGCGCCAGCAGCCAATTCGGGCTAGCGAAAGAGACCCAGTACTTC. The gene calls are TRBV4-1 and TRBJ2-5; D is perhaps TRBD2 (6 bases). Trimming left V 2 bases short and J 3 bases short, with 13 bases between. Germline CDR1 reads MGHRA; CDR2 reads YSYEKL. The CDR3 sequence is 15 residues long.

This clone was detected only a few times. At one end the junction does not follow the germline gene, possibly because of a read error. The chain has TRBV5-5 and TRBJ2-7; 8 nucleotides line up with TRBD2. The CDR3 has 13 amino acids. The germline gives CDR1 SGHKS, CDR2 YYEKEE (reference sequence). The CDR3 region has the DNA TGTGCCAGCAGCCCCAGCCGGGAGGGCTACAAGAAGTTC. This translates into CASSPSREGYKKF.

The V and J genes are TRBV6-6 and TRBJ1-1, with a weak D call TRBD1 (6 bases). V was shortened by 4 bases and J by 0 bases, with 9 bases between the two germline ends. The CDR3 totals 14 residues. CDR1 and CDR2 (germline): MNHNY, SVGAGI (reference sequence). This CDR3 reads CASSCTGMNTEAFF. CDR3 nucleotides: TGTGCCAGCAGTTGTACAGGGATGAACACTGAAGCTTTCTTT.

CDR3 residues: CASSLGQGKIMNTEAFF. CDR3 sequence (DNA): TGTGCCAGCAGCCTGGGACAGGGAAAAATAATGAACACTGAAGCTTTCTTT. V and J are TRBV5-6 and TRBJ1-1; TRBD1 aligns across 9 bases. After removal of 4 bases from V and 0 bases from J, the junction contained 10 bases not matched to a gene. Germline lookup yields CDR1 SGHDT and CDR2 YYEEEE. The CDR3 sequence is 17 residues long.

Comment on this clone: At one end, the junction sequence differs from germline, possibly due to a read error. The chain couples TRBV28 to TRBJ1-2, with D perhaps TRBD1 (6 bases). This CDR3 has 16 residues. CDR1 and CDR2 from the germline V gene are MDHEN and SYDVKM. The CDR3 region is CVSSFPRGAQGSGYTF. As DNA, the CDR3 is TGTGTCAGCAGTTTCCCCCGCGGAGCACAGGGCAGTGGCTACACCTTC.

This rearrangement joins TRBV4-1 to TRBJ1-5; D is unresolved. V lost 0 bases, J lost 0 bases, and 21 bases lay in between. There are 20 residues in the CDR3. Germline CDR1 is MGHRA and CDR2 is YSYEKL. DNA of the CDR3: TGCGCCAGCAGCCAAGACTCTCCGGGGTTAGAGGCCGATAGCAATCAGCCCCAGCATTTT. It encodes CASSQDSPGLEADSNQPQHF.

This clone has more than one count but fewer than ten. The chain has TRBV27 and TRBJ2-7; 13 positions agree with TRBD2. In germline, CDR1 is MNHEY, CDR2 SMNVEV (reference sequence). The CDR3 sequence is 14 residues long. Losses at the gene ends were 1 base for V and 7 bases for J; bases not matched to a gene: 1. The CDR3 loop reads CASSLWTSGSEQYF. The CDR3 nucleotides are TGTGCCAGCAGTTTATGGACTAGCGGGAGTGAGCAGTACTTC.

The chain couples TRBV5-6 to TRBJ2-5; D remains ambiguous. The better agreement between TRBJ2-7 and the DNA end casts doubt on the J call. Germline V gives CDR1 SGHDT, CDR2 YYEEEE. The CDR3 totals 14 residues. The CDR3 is CASSSNGDSYEQYF. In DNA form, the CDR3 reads TGTGCCAGCAGCTCTAACGGAGACTCCTACGAGCAGTACTTC.

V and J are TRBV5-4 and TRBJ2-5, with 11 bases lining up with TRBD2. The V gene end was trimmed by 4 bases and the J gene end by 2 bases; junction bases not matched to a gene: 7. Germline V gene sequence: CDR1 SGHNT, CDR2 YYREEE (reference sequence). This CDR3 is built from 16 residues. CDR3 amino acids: CASSPRLAGKQETQYF. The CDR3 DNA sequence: TGTGCCAGCAGCCCAAGACTAGCGGGGAAACAAGAGACCCAGTACTTC.

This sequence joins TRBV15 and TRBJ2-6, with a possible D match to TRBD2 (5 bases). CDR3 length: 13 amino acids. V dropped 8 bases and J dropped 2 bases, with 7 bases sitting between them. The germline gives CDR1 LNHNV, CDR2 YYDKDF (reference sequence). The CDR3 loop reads CATAGTGANVLTF. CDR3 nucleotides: TGTGCCACCGCGGGTACTGGGGCCAACGTCCTGACTTTC.

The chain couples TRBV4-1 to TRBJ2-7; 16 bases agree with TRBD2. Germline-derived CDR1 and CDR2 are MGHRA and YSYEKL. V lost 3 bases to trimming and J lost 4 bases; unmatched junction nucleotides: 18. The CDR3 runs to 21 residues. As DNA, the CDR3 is TGCGCCAGCAGCCACGTACTTGGGACTAGCGGGAGGGTCGAAGGCGGGTACGAGCAGTACTTC. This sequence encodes CASSHVLGTSGRVEGGYEQYF.

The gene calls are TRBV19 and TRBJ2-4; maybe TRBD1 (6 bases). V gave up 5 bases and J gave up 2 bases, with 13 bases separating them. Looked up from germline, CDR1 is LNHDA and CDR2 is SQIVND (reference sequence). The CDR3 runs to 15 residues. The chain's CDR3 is CASSEQGPTKNIQYF. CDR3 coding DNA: TGTGCCAGTAGTGAGCAGGGGCCTACCAAAAACATTCAGTACTTC.

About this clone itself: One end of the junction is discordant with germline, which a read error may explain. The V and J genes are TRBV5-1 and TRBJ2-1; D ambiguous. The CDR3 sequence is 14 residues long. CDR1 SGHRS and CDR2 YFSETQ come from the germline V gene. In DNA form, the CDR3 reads TGCGCCAGCAACTTGTTGGTCCAGAACAATGGGCAGTTCTTC. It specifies CASNLLVQNNGQFF.

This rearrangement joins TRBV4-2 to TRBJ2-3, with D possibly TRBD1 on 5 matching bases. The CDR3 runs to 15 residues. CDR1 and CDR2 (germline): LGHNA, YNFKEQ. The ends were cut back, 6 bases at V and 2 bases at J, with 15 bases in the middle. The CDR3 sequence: CASRGPRANTDTQYF. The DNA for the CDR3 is TGTGCCAGCAGGGGGCCACGGGCTAACACAGATACGCAGTATTTT.

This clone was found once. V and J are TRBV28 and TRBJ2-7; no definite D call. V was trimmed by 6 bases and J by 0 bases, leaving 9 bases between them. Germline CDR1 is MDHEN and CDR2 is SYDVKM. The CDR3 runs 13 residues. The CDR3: CASRSLSSYEQYF. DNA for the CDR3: TGTGCCAGCAGGAGTCTTAGCTCCTACGAGCAGTACTTC.

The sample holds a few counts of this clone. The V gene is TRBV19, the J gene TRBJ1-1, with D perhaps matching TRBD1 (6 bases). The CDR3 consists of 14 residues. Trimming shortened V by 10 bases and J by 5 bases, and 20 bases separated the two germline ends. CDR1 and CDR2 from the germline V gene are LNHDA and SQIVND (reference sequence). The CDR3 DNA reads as TGTGCCACTGGGGGCGGCGGGCCGAGGACTGAAGCTTTCTTT. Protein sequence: CATGGGGPRTEAFF.

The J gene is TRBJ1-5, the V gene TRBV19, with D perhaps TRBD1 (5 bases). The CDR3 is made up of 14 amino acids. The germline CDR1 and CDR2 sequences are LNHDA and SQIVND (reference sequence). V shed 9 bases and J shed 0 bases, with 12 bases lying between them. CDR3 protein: CASRRQYSNQPQHF. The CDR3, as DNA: TGTGCCAGCAGGAGACAGTATAGCAATCAGCCCCAGCATTTT.

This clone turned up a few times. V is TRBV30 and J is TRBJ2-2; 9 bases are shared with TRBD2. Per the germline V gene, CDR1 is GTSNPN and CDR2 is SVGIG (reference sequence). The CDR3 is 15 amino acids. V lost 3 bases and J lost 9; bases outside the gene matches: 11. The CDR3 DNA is TGTGCCTGGAGAGGCGCGTCTAGCGGGAAGCGGGAGCTGTTTTTT. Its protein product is CAWRGASSGKRELFF.

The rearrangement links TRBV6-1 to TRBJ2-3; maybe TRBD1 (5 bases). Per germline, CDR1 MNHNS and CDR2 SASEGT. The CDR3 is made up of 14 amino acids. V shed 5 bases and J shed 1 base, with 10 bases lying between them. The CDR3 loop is CASSLGAGTDTQYF. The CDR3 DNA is TGTGCCAGCAGTTTAGGGGCGGGCACAGATACGCAGTATTTT.

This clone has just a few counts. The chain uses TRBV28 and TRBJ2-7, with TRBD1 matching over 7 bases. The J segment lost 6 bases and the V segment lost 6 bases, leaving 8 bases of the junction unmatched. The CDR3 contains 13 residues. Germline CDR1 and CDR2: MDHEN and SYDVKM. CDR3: CASRHDRVLEQYF. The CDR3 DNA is TGTGCCAGCAGACACGACAGGGTACTCGAGCAGTACTTC.

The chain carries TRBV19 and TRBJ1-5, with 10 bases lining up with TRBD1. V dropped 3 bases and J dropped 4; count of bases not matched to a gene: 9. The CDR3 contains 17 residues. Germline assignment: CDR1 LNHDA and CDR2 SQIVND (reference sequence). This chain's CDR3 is CASSIRTGGRENQPQHF. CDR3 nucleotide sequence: TGTGCCAGTAGTATCCGGACAGGGGGGCGGGAAAATCAGCCCCAGCATTTT.

The CDR3 here is CASSEATQGMGGYTF. CDR3 nucleotide sequence: TGTGCCAGCAGTGAAGCGACACAGGGAATGGGCGGCTACACCTTC. The chain couples TRBV6-1 to TRBJ1-2; TRBD1 might be the D (6 bases). The CDR3 extends over 15 amino acids. Germline CDR1 MNHNS, CDR2 SASEGT. V lost 0 bases and J 8 bases, leaving 16 bases between the germline ends.

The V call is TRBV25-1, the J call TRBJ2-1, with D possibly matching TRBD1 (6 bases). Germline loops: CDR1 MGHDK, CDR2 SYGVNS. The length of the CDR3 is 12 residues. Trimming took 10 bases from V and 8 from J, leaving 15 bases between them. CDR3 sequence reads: CATLDRDYEQFF. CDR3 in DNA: TGTGCCACCCTGGACAGAGACTATGAGCAGTTCTTC. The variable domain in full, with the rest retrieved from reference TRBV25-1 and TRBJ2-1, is EADIYQTPRYLVIGTGKKITLECSQTMGHDKMYWYQQDPGMELHLIHYSYGVNSTEKGDLSSESTVSRIRTEHFPLTLESARPSHTSQYLCATLDRDYEQFFGPGTRLTVL.

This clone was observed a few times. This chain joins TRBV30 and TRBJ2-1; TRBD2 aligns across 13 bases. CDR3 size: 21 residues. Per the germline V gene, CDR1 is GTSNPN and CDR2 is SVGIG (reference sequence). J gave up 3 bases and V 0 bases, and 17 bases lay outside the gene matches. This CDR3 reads CAWSVNPHRTSGSPSYNEQFF. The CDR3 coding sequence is TGTGCCTGGAGTGTAAACCCTCACCGGACTAGCGGGAGCCCTAGCTACAATGAGCAGTTCTTC.

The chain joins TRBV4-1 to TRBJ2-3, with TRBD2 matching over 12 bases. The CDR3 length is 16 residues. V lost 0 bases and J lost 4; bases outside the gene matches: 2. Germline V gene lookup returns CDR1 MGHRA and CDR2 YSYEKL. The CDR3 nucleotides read TGCGCCAGCAGCCAAGATCTAGCGGGAGGGCCAGATACGCAGTATTTT. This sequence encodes CASSQDLAGGPDTQYF.